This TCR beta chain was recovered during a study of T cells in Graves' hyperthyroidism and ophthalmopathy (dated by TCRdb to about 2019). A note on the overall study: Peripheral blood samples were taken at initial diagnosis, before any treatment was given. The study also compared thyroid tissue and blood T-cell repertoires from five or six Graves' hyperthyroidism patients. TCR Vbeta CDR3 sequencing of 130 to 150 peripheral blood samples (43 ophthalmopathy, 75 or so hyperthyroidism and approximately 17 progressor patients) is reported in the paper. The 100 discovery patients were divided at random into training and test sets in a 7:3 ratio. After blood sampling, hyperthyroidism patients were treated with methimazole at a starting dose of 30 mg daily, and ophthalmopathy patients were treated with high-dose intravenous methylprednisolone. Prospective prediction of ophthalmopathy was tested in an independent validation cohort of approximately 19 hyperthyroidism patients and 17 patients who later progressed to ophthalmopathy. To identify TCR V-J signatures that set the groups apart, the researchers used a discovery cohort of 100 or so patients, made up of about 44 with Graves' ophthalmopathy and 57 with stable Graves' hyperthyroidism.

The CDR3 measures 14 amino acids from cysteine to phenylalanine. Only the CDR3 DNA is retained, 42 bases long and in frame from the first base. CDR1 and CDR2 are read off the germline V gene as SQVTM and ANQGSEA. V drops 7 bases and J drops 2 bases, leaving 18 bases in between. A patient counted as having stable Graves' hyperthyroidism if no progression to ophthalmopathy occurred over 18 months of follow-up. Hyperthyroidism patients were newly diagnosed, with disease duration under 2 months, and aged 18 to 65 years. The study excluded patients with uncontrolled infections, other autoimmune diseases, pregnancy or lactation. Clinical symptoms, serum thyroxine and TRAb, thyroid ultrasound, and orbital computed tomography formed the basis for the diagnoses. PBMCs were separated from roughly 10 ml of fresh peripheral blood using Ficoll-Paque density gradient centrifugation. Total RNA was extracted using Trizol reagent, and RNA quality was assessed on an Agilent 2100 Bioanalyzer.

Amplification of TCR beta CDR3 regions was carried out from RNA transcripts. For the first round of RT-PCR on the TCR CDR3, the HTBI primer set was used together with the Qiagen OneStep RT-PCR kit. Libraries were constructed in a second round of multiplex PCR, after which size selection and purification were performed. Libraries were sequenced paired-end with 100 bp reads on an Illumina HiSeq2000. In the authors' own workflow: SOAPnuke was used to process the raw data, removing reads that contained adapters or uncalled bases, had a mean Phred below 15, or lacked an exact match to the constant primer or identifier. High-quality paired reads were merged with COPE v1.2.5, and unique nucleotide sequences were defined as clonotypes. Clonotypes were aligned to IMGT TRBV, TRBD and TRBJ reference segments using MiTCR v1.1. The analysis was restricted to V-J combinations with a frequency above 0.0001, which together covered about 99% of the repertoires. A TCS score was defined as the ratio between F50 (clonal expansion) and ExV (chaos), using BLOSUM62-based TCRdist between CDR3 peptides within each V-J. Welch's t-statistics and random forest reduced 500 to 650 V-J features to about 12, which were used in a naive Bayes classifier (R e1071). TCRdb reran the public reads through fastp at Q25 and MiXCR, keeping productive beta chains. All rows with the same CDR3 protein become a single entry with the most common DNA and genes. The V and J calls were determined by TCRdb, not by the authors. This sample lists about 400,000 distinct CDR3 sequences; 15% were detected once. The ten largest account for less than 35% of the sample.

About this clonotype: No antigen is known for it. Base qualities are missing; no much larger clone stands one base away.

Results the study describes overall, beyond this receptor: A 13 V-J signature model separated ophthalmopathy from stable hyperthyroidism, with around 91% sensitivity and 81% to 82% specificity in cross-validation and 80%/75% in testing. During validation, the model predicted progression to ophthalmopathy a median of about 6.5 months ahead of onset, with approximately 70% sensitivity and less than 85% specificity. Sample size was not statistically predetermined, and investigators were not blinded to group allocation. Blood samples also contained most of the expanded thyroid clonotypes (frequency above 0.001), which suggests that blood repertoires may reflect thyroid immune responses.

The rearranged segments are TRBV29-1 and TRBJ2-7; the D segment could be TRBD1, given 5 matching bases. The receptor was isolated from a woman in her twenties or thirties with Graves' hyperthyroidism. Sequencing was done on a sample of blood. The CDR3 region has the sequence CSAEVRVGTYEQYF. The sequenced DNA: TGCAGCGCAGAGGTCAGGGTAGGAACCTACGAGCAGTACTTC.